The 17 T cell receptor beta chains given below trace back to one sample, sequenced in a study of shared clonotypes between healthy human individuals. Naive CD8 cells were CD45RO-negative, positively selected for CCR7, excluding terminally differentiated effector memory CD45RA+ cells. Produced via immunoSEQ multiplex PCR; TCRdb's table is partial and in-frame only. The repertoire has 1.5 million to 2.5 million clones, approximately 95% of them found once; the top ten carry 0.9% to 1.5%. Source material: naive CD8+ T cells sorted from blood. The receptors here all came from a man aged 18 to 30 in good health.

This chain joins TRBV7-6 and TRBJ2-1; no definite D call. Trimming shortened V by 0 bases and J by 7 bases, and 10 bases separated the two germline ends. CDR1 SGHVS and CDR2 FNYEAQ come from the germline V gene. The CDR3 has 14 residues. The CDR3: CASSLARPRNEQFF. In DNA form, the CDR3 reads TGTGCCAGCAGCTTAGCGCGTCCCAGAAATGAGCAGTTCTTC.

The gene calls are TRBV6-1 and TRBJ2-1, with TRBD2 as a possible D gene (5 bases). Germline V gives CDR1 MNHNS, CDR2 SASEGT. The CDR3 is 15 residues long. V was shortened by 7 bases and J by 0 bases, with 13 bases between the two germline ends. DNA of the CDR3: TGTGCCAGCACCCCGGACTCGAGCTCCTACAATGAGCAGTTCTTC. As protein: CASTPDSSSYNEQFF.

As to this clone: Its ends do not fully match the called genes, so a read error is possible. This chain links TRBV19 with TRBJ2-4; D is possibly TRBD2 (7 bases). There are 15 residues in the CDR3. CDR1 and CDR2 (germline): LNHDA, SQIVND (reference sequence). The CDR3 nucleotides read TGTGCCCGTAGTATAGGGGGGGGAGCCAAAAACATTCAGTACTTC. This gives the protein CARSIGGGAKNIQYF.

J is TRBJ2-7 and V is TRBV6-1; a possible D gene is TRBD1 (5 bases). The CDR3 contains 14 residues. Germline V gene data show CDR1 as MNHNS and CDR2 as SASEGT. V lost 1 base and J lost 3, with 10 bases in between. The CDR3 reads CASSEVAGNYEQYF. The CDR3 DNA reads as TGTGCCAGCAGTGAAGTCGCAGGGAACTACGAGCAGTACTTC.

The chain is built from TRBV27 and TRBJ1-1, with D perhaps TRBD1 (6 bases). The ends were cut back, 0 bases at V and 1 base at J, with 12 bases in the middle. The CDR3 sequence is 16 residues long. Per germline, CDR1 MNHEY and CDR2 SMNVEV (reference sequence). Here the CDR3 DNA reads TGTGCCAGCAGTTTATCGGGAGGGGGAGAGAACACTGAAGCTTTCTTT. Amino acid sequence: CASSLSGGGENTEAFF.

This clone was observed once. V gene TRBV6-6 combines with J gene TRBJ2-1, with D hard to call. Germline values: CDR1 MNHNY, CDR2 SVGAGI (reference sequence). This CDR3 comprises 12 residues. Deletions cut 5 bases from V and 6 bases from J, with 8 bases between. CDR3 region: CASSLISNEQFF. CDR3 coding DNA: TGTGCCAGCAGTCTCATCAGCAATGAGCAGTTCTTC.

Of note for this clone: The sample contains more than one DNA sequence encoding this CDR3. The genes are TRBV5-4 and TRBJ2-5; no firm D call. Looked up from germline, CDR1 is SGHNT and CDR2 is YYREEE (reference sequence). CDR3 size: 12 residues. V dropped 0 bases and J dropped 4 bases, with 4 bases sitting between them. This CDR3 is CASSLGSETQYF. The CDR3 DNA reads as TGTGCCAGCAGCTTGGGGTCAGAGACCCAGTACTTC.

About this clone: Other DNA sequences in this specimen translate into the identical CDR3. The V call is TRBV11-3, the J call TRBJ1-1; no clear D gene. Trimming pared 5 bases from V and 1 base from J, leaving 8 bases between. Germline loops: CDR1 SGHNT, CDR2 YENEEA. This CDR3 comprises 13 residues. The CDR3 coding sequence is TGTGCCAGCAGCCCTCGTGGGAACACTGAAGCTTTCTTT. Its protein product is CASSPRGNTEAFF.

The gene calls are TRBV2 and TRBJ1-1, with D possibly TRBD1 on 6 matching bases. V gave up 6 bases and J gave up 0 bases, with 20 bases separating them. Germline V gene lookup returns CDR1 SNHLY and CDR2 FYNNEI. The CDR3 consists of 17 residues. CDR3 residues: CASRPRAVGAMNTEAFF. The CDR3 DNA reads TGTGCCAGCAGGCCGCGGGCCGTGGGGGCCATGAACACTGAAGCTTTCTTT.

CDR3 region: CASSLDTGQRMNTEAFF. As DNA, the CDR3 is TGTGCCAGCAGCTTAGACACCGGGCAAAGGATGAACACTGAAGCTTTCTTT. This chain joins TRBV7-6 and TRBJ1-1; D remains ambiguous. The CDR3 contains 17 residues. Germline V gene lookup returns CDR1 SGHVS and CDR2 FNYEAQ. V was pared by 1 base and J by 0 bases, with 15 bases between. Full variable domain (rest looked up from reference TRBV7-6 and TRBJ1-1): GAGVSQSPRYKVTKRGQDVALRCDPISGHVSLYWYRQALGQGPEFLTYFNYEAQQDKSGLPNDRFSAERPEGSISTLTIQRTEQRDSAMYRCASSLDTGQRMNTEAFFGQGTRLTVV.

The V gene is TRBV28, the J gene TRBJ1-1; D remains ambiguous. CDR1 and CDR2 (germline): MDHEN, SYDVKM. The CDR3 is made up of 14 amino acids. Trimming took 4 bases from V and 0 from J, leaving 9 bases between them. CDR3 residues: CASSSSGMNTEAFF. The CDR3 DNA reads as TGTGCCAGCAGTTCCAGTGGCATGAACACTGAAGCTTTCTTT.

This clone was recorded once. The CDR3 DNA is TGTGCCAGCAGTCCAGGGAGGGGAGGATACTATGGCTACACCTTC. This sequence encodes CASSPGRGGYYGYTF. The V gene is TRBV28, the J gene TRBJ1-2, with D tentatively TRBD1 (5 bases). V was pared by 5 bases and J by 3 bases, with 16 bases between. CDR3 size: 15 residues. Germline loops: CDR1 MDHEN, CDR2 SYDVKM.

This chain joins TRBV19 and TRBJ2-7, with 11 positions matching TRBD1. The V and J ends lost 2 bases and 5 bases, in that order; junction bases with no gene match: 5. CDR1 and CDR2 from the germline V gene are LNHDA and SQIVND (reference sequence). This CDR3 comprises 15 residues. CDR3 sequence (DNA): TGTGCCAGTAGTATACGGACAGGGGGCTTTGACGAGCAGTACTTC. Its protein product is CASSIRTGGFDEQYF.

The chain employs TRBV7-8 and TRBJ2-2; TRBD1 agrees at 8 bases. The germline V gene has CDR1 SGHVS and CDR2 FQNEAQ. V was clipped by 1 base and J by 6 bases; unmatched bases: 10. CDR3 size: 17 residues. CDR3 sequence reads: CASSLGWPGGDSGELFF. For the CDR3, the DNA is TGTGCCAGCAGCTTAGGCTGGCCAGGGGGCGATTCCGGGGAGCTGTTTTTT. The full variable domain, rest sourced from reference TRBV7-8 and TRBJ2-2, is GAGVSQSPRYKVAKRGQDVALRCDPISGHVSLFWYQQALGQGPEFLTYFQNEAQLDKSGLPSDRFFAERPEGSVSTLKIQRTQQEDSAVYLCASSLGWPGGDSGELFFGEGSRLTVL.

Comment on this clone: This clone may be a read error of a much larger clone one base away. In the same sample, other DNA sequences code for this CDR3. The chain uses TRBV27 and TRBJ2-7; no clear D gene. The CDR3 is 11 residues long. The germline gives CDR1 MNHEY, CDR2 SMNVEV (reference sequence). V lost 3 bases and J lost 4, with 4 bases in between. The CDR3 DNA reads as TGTGCCAGCAGTTTGGGGTACGAGCAGTACTTC. Translation gives CASSLGYEQYF.

The chain uses TRBV5-4 and TRBJ2-2, with D perhaps being TRBD1 or TRBD2 (5 bases each). The ends were cut back, 3 bases at V and 4 bases at J, with 13 bases in the middle. The length of the CDR3 is 15 residues. CDR1 is SGHNT and CDR2 is YYREEE in the germline V gene (reference sequence). Here the CDR3 reads CASSSGTVPTGELFF. The CDR3 DNA is TGTGCCAGCAGCTCCGGGACGGTACCCACCGGGGAGCTGTTTTTT.

The chain uses TRBV7-9 and TRBJ2-3; TRBD2 matches at 12 bases. The CDR3 totals 15 residues. Unmatched junction bases numbered 4, after V lost 5 bases and J lost 4 bases. Germline-derived CDR1 and CDR2 are SEHNR and FQNEAQ (reference sequence). This CDR3 is CASSPGTSGPDTQYF. The CDR3 coding sequence is TGTGCCAGCAGCCCCGGGACTAGCGGGCCAGATACGCAGTATTTT.